This TCR beta chain was obtained from a study of cytomegalovirus exposure and HLA in healthy donors. The study's findings and limits: According to a later analysis, TCR clusters from the first cohort tended to co-occur in the 120 or so validation repertoires. In vitro work confirmed that a few CMV-associated chains recognize CMV antigens. The authors enumerated over 150 TCR beta chains as linked to cytomegalovirus.

Data came from immunoSEQ multiplex PCR; TCRdb stores just in-frame clones and leaves some out. The repertoire consists of some 250,000 clones, with around 85% occurring once and the leading ten covering roughly 1.2%. Unmatched junction bases numbered 8, after V lost 6 bases and J lost 4 bases. The CDR3 contains 15 residues. Germline V gives CDR1 MDHEN, CDR2 SYDVKM. Points on this clone: No antigen is known for it.

Input material: PBMCs. The sequence was collected from a woman in her twenties or thirties in good health and CMV-seropositive. V gene TRBV28 combines with J gene TRBJ2-3; 9 positions agree with TRBD2. CDR3 protein: CASSFIAGEADTQYF. The CDR3 coding sequence is TGTGCCAGCAGCTTTATAGCGGGAGAGGCAGATACGCAGTATTTT.